This TCR beta chain was retrieved from a study of blood T cell repertoires in COVID-19. As for the study in general: From the United States, Italy and Spain came samples of acute and convalescent COVID-19. PBMCs, B-cell-depleted T cells, or T cells provided the cDNA or gDNA that made up the material.

The length of the CDR3 is 16 residues. J gave up 2 bases and V 0 bases, and 5 bases lay outside the gene matches. Germline V lookup: CDR1 SGHTA, CDR2 FQGNSA. In the original analysis: How many nucleated cells were present was estimated from reference gene primer amplification. Measured with immunoSEQ multiplex PCR; TCRdb has only the in-frame clones, and not every one. The DNA was the basis for D and trimming; V, J and clone size are from that table. The table lists under 200,000 clones, roughly 86% of them singletons. The TCR sequence derives from a man between 18 and 29 years old with active or convalescent COVID-19. The sequenced sample was peripheral blood. The V gene is TRBV7-2, the J gene TRBJ1-2, with 8 bases matching TRBD1. In DNA form, the CDR3 reads TGTGCCAGCAGCTTAGCGTTCAGGGGGCGAAACTATGGCTACACCTTC. Its protein product is CASSLAFRGRNYGYTF.